This T cell receptor beta chain was captured by sequencing in a study of blood T cell repertoires in COVID-19. Across the study: Material from acute and convalescent COVID-19 was sourced from the United States, Italy and Spain. Sources were T cells, B-cell-depleted T cells, or PBMCs; the material itself was cDNA or gDNA.

In the original analysis: Amplifying reference gene primers gave estimates of nucleated cell counts. TCRdb's table, derived via immunoSEQ multiplex PCR, lists solely in-frame clones and lacks some. V, J and clone size reflect that table, while D and trimming were determined from the DNA. The sample consists of 12,000 to 15,000 clones, 70% to 75% of them appearing once. The origin of this receptor is a man aged 55 to 69 with acute or convalescent COVID-19. What was sequenced was peripheral blood.

As DNA, the CDR3 is TGTGCCAGCAGCCGGACAGGGGATAATTCACCCCTCCACTTT. It translates to CASSRTGDNSPLHF. The chain employs TRBV7-9 and TRBJ1-6; 9 bases are shared with TRBD1. V trimming: 5 bases; J trimming: 5 bases; junction bases outside the gene matches: 1. Germline CDR1 and CDR2: SEHNR and FQNEAQ (reference sequence). The CDR3 is made up of 14 amino acids. Full variable domain (remainder filled in from reference TRBV7-9 and TRBJ1-6): DTGVSQNPRHKITKRGQNVTFRCDPISEHNRLYWYRQTLGQGPEFLTYFQNEAQLEKSRLLSDRFSAERPKGSFSTLEIQRTEQGDSAMYLCASSRTGDNSPLHFGNGTRLTVT.